This T cell receptor (beta chain) was captured by sequencing in a study of T cells after yellow fever vaccination. Study-wide background: Preparation of fractions with low cell numbers was performed using SMART-Seq v4 Ultra Low Input. Overall study results and limits: Most clones from primary vaccination were detected again post-booster (approximately 97% CD4, roughly 91% CD8). Clonotypes appearing in both CD4 and CD8 compartments existed, and their share was small.

By 5'RACE template switching, TCR cDNA was produced, with a universal primer site and UMIs added in the process. TCRdb re-analysed the 5' RACE reads in MiXCR, keeping a single row per CDR3 protein. Of about 320,000 distinct CDR3 sequences in the sample, around 4.5% were seen once. The CDR3 is made up of 14 amino acids. Germline CDR1 is DFQATT and CDR2 is SNEGSKA (reference sequence). V lost 6 bases and J lost 3; bases outside the gene matches: 9. In regard to this clonotype: No antigen is known for it.

The sequencing used PBMCs, collected 15 days after the yellow fever booster vaccination. The receptor was isolated from a man aged 18 to 29 who received the YFV17D yellow fever vaccine. The rearrangement joins TRBV20-1 to TRBJ1-2; 8 bases align to TRBD1. CDR3 coding DNA: TGCAGTGCCTACCAGGGGGCATTGCACTATGGCTACACCTTC. This gives the protein CSAYQGALHYGYTF.